This T cell receptor (beta chain) was identified in a study of cytomegalovirus exposure and HLA in healthy donors. Study conclusions and caveats: A link between a missense DCLRE1C variant and TCR beta V- and J-gene trimming emerged from a later analysis. With further analysis later on, most CMV-associated TCR beta chains appeared HLA-restricted. Serostatus for CMV was the only available immune exposure information.

V was cut by 4 bases and J by 0 bases, with 13 bases left in between. The CDR3 covers 16 residues. Germline V gene lookup returns CDR1 SGHVS and CDR2 FNYEAQ. Both 60 Vbeta primers and 13 Jbeta primers went into the PCR. This table comes from immunoSEQ multiplex PCR, and its TCRdb copy is limited to in-frame clones, with some not included. Of some 99,000 clones in the sample, approximately 71% are singletons; the top ten hold approximately 8%. A word on this clone: Its antigen is still unknown.

This sequence originates from a female donor in good health and CMV-seronegative. The sample consisted of PBMCs. This chain uses TRBV7-6 with TRBJ1-3; D is ambiguous. CDR3 sequence reads: CASSSLRGSSGNTIYF. The CDR3 DNA reads TGTGCCAGCAGCTCCTTACGGGGAAGCTCTGGAAACACCATATATTTT.